This TCR beta chain was captured by sequencing in a study of T cell responses to AZD1222 COVID-19 vaccine. General study results and limits: Mostly white British, mostly female donors; authors suggested clonal diversity may be underestimated. Baseline testing showed seropositivity in only five to seven AZD1222 recipients. Spike-specific TCR breadth rose after two AZD1222 doses, and depth rose as well.

TCRdb keeps only in-frame clones here, not all; method: immunoSEQ multiplex PCR. The table records about 150,000 clones, 90% of them present only once. CDR3 length: 17 residues. Germline CDR1 SGHRS, CDR2 YFSETQ. Trimming removed 0 bases from V and 3 bases from J; junction bases left unmatched: 12. For this clone: The antigen remains undetermined.

The receptor's source is an adult in good health. The sample in question was peripheral blood, obtained on day 0 of AZD1222 vaccination. The gene calls are TRBV5-1 and TRBJ2-7; TRBD2 agrees at 7 bases. CDR3 nucleotide sequence: TGCGCCAGCAGCTTGGAATCTTCAGGCGGGAGTGGCTACGAGCAGTACTTC. Its protein product is CASSLESSGGSGYEQYF.